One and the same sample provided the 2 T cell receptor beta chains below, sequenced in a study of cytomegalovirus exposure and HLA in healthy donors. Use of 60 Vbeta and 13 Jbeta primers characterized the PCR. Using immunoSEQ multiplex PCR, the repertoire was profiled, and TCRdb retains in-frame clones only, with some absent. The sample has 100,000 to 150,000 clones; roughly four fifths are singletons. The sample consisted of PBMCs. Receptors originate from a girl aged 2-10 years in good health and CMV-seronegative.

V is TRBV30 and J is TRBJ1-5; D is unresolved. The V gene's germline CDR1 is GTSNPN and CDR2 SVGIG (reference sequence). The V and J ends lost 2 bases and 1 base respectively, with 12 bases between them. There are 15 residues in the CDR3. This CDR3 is CAWSQENQSNQPQHF. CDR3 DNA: TGTGCCTGGAGTCAGGAAAACCAGAGCAATCAGCCCCAGCATTTT.

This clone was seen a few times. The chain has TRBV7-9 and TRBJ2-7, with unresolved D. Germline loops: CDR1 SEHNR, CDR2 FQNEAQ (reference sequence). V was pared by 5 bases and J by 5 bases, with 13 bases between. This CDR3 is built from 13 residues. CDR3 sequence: CASSPTGQDEQYF. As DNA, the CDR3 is TGTGCCAGCAGCCCCACTGGCCAGGACGAGCAGTACTTC.